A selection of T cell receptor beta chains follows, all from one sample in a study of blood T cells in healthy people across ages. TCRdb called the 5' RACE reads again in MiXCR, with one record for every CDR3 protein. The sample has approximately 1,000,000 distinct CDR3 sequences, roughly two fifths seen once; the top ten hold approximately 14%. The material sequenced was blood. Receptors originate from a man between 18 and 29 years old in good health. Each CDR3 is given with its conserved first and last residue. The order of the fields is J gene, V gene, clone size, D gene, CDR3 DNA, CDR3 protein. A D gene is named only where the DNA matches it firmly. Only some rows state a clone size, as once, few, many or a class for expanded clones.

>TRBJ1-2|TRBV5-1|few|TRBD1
TGCGCCAGCAGCTTGGTTCCCGGACAGGGGGCAAACTATGTCTACACCTTC
CASSLVPGQGANYVYTF
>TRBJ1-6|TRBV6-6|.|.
TGTGCCAGCAGAACCGGGAGCTATAATTCACCCCTCCACTTT
CASRTGSYNSPLHF
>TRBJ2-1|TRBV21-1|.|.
TGTGCCAGCAGCAAAGGGCGGCAGGGGGTAGGTCCCGATTACAATGAGCAGTTCTTC
CASSKGRQGVGPDYNEQFF
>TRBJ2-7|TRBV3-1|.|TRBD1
TGTGCCAGCAGCCGGCGGGACAGGGTTAACGAGCAGTACTTC
CASSRRDRVNEQYF
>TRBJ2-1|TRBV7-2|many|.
TGTGCCAGCAGCTTATCGTCTAACAATGAGCAGTTCTTC
CASSLSSNNEQFF
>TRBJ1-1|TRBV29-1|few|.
TGCAGCGTTGCTGACACTGAAGCTTTCTTT
CSVADTEAFF
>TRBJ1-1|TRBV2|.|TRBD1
TGTGCCAGCAAAACGGACAGGGCTGAAGCTTTCTTT
CASKTDRAEAFF
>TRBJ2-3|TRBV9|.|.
TGTGCCAGCAGCGCCGAAGGGGTTTTTAGCACAGATACGCAGTATTTT
CASSAEGVFSTDTQYF
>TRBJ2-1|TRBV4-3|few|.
TGCGCCAGCAGCCAAAGTGGGGGCGATGAGCAGTTCTTC
CASSQSGGDEQFF
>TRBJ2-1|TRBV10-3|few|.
TGTGCCATCAGCTCCGGGGGTCGGAATGAGCAGTTCTTC
CAISSGGRNEQFF
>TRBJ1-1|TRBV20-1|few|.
TGCAGTGCTAAACTACAGGGTGCTGAAGCTTTCTTT
CSAKLQGAEAFF
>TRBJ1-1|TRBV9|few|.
TGTGCCAGCGCGACGGCGGTAAACACTGAAGCTTTCTTT
CASATAVNTEAFF
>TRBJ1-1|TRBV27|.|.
TGTGCCAGCAGTTTAGCGAGGAGTGGGGGCACTGAAGCTTTCTTT
CASSLARSGGTEAFF
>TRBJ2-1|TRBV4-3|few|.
TGCGCCAGCAGCCAAGATCACGGACTACAGACGGGTGAGCAGTTCTTC
CASSQDHGLQTGEQFF
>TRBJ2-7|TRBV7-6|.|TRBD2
TGTGCCAGCAGCACGAGGACTAGCTCCTACGAGCAGTACTTC
CASSTRTSSYEQYF
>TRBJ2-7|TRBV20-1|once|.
TGCAGTGCTAGTTATTTGGGCGGCGGGATACGTTCCTACGAGCAGTACTTC
CSASYLGGGIRSYEQYF
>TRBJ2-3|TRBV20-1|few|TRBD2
TGCAGTGCTAGTGGGAATAAGCGGGGGGGCCTGGATACGCAGTATTTT
CSASGNKRGGLDTQYF
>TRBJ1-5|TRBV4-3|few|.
TGCGCCAGCAGCCAAAAGGGGGGAGATCAGCCCCAGCATTTT
CASSQKGGDQPQHF
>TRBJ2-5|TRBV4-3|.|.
TGCGCCAGCAGCCAAGACCCTGTCACCCTGGAGACCCAGTACTTC
CASSQDPVTLETQYF
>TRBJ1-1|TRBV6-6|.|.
TGTGCCAGCAGGCGCCAGATGGGCACTGAAGCTTTCTTT
CASRRQMGTEAFF
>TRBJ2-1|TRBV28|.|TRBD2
TGTGCCAGCAGTTTGGCCGTGGGGGGGGACAATGAGCAGTTCTTC
CASSLAVGGDNEQFF
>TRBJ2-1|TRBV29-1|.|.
TGCAGCGCCTGGACAGTGGGTTACAAGGAGCAGTTCTTC
CSAWTVGYKEQFF
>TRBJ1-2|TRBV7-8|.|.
TGTGCCAGCAGTGAGTTCAGAGGAGATGGCTACACCTTC
CASSEFRGDGYTF
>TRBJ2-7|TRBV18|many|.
TGTGCCAGCTCACCACCCGATGGGGGCGAGGCCTCCTACGAGCAGTACTTC
CASSPPDGGEASYEQYF
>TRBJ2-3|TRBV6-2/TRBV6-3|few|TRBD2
TGTGCCAGCAGTTACGGGCTAGCGGGGCCCGCAGATACGCAGTATTTT
CASSYGLAGPADTQYF
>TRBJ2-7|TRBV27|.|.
TGTGCCAGCAGTTTATCCGGCTTACCCTACGAGCAGTACTTC
CASSLSGLPYEQYF
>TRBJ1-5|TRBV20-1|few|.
TGCAGTGCCGGGGGATTAAGCAATCAGCCCCAGCATTTT
CSAGGLSNQPQHF
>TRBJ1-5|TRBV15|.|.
TGTGCCACCAGCAGAGACCCACGGACAGTAAATAGCAATCAGCCCCAGCATTTT
CATSRDPRTVNSNQPQHF
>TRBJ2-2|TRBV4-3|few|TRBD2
TGCGCCAGCAGCCCACGGACTAGCGGGGGTCTCAGAACCGGGGAGCTGTTTTTT
CASSPRTSGGLRTGELFF
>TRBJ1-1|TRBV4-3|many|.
TGCGCCAGCAGCCAAGAACTCCTGAAGGCTGAAGCTTTCTTT
CASSQELLKAEAFF
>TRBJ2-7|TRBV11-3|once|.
TGTGCCAGCAGCTTAGTTTCAGCAGATTACGAGCAGTACTTC
CASSLVSADYEQYF
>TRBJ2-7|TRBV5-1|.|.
TGCGCCAGCAGCTTGGTGGGCTCACGCGAGCAGTACTTC
CASSLVGSREQYF
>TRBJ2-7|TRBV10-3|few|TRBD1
TGTGCCGTCAGTGAGTGGAGACAGGGTGATGAGCAGTACTTC
CAVSEWRQGDEQYF
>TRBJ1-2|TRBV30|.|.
TGTGCCTGGAGTGGAGGGGATGGCTACACCTTC
CAWSGGDGYTF
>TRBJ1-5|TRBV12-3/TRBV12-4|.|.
TGTGCCAGCAGCAGGGAGGAGCGGCCCCAGCATTTT
CASSREERPQHF
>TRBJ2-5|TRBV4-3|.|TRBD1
TGCGCCAGCAGCCAAGATCTAGGACAGGGTCAGACCCAGTACTTC
CASSQDLGQGQTQYF
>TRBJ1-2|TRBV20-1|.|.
TGCAGTGCTAGAGATCTAGGCAGGTCCTGGAACTATGGCTACACCTTC
CSARDLGRSWNYGYTF
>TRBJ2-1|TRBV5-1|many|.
TGCGCCAGCAGCTGGGGGGACAATGAGCAGTTCTTC
CASSWGDNEQFF
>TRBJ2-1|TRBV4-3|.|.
TGCGCCAGCAGCCAAGGGGTTGGTAGCGGAGCTTACAATGAGCAGTTCTTC
CASSQGVGSGAYNEQFF
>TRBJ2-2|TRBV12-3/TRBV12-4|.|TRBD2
TGTGCCAGCAGTTTAGGTAGCGGGGGAGAGAACACCGGGGAGCTGTTTTTT
CASSLGSGGENTGELFF
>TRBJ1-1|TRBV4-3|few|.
TGCGCCAGCAGCCAAGATTTCCGGGGCTCTGAAGCTTTCTTT
CASSQDFRGSEAFF
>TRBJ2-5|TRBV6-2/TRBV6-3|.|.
TGTGCCAGCAGTTACTCGAGGGACTCGATGCAAGAGACCCAGTACTTC
CASSYSRDSMQETQYF
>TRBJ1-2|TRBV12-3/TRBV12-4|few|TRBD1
TGTGCCAGCAGCTTGACAGGGGGCTACTATGGCTACACCTTC
CASSLTGGYYGYTF
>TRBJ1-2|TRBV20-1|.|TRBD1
TGCAGTGCTAGCGGACAGGGACCGGACTATGGCTACACCTTC
CSASGQGPDYGYTF
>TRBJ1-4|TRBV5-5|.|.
TGTGCCAGCAGCCTGAAAGCTGAAAAACTGTTTTTT
CASSLKAEKLFF
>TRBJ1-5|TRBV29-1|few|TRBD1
TGCAGCGTGGGGACAGGGGGCAGGAATCAGCCCCAGCATTTT
CSVGTGGRNQPQHF
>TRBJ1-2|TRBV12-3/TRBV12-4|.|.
TGTGCCAGCAGTTTAGCCCAGGGTTACTACACCTTC
CASSLAQGYYTF
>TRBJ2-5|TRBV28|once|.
TGTGCCAGCAAGTCGACGGTGGGGAATGAGCAGTACTTC
CASKSTVGNEQYF
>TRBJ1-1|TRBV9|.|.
TGTGCCAGCAGCGTAGAGGTGACAAACACTGAAGCTTTCTTT
CASSVEVTNTEAFF
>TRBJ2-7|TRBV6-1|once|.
TGTGCCACCCACGATTCGTCTGGGAAGCAGTACTTC
CATHDSSGKQYF
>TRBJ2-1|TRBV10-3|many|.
TGTGCCATAGCCGGGGGGCATTCCAATGAGCAGTTCTTC
CAIAGGHSNEQFF
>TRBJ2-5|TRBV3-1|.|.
TGTGCCAGCAGCCCTTGGGCAGGGATCGGTCAAGAGACCCAGTACTTC
CASSPWAGIGQETQYF
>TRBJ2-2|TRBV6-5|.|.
TGTGCCAGCAGTTACTCCACAGTTGCCGGGGAGCTGTTTTTT
CASSYSTVAGELFF
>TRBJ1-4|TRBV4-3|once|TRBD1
TGCGCCAGCAGCCAAGGACAGGGGGTAAAAGAAAAACTGTTTTTT
CASSQGQGVKEKLFF